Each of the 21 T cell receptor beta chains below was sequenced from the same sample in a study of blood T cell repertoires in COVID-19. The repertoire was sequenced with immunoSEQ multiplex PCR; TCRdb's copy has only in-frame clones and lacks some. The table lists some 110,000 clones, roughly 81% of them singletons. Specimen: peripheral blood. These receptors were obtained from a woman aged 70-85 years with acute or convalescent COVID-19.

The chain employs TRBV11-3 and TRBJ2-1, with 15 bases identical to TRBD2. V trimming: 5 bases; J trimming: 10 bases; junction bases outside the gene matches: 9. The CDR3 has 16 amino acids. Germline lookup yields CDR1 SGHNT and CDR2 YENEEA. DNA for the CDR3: TGTGCCAGCAGCACGGGACTAGCGGGGGGAAGCAACGAGCAGTTCTTC. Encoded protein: CASSTGLAGGSNEQFF.

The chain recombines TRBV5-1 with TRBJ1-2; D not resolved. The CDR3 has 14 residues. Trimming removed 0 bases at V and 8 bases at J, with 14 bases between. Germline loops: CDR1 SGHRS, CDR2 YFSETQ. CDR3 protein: CASSLDSGVEGYTF. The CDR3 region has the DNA TGCGCCAGCAGCTTGGATTCCGGGGTCGAGGGCTACACCTTC.

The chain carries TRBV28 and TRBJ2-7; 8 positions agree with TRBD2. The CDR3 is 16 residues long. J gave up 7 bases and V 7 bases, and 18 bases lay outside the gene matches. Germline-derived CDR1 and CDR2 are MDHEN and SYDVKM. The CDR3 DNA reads TGTGCCAGCATTCCCTCAGCTGCGGGAGGTGCTAGGGAGCAGTACTTC. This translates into CASIPSAAGGAREQYF.

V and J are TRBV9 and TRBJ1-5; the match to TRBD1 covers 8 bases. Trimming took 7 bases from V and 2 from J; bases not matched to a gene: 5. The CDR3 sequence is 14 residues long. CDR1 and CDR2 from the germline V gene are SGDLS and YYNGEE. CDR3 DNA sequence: TGTGCCAGCTCCCCACAGGGGGGCAATCAGCCCCAGCATTTT. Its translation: CASSPQGGNQPQHF.

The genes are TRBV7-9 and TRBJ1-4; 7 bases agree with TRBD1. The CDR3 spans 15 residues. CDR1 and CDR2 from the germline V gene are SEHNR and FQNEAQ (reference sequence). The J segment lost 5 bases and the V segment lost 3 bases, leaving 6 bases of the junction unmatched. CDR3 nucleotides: TGTGCCAGCAGCTTCCCCCCGGGACAGAATGAAAAACTGTTTTTT. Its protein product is CASSFPPGQNEKLFF.

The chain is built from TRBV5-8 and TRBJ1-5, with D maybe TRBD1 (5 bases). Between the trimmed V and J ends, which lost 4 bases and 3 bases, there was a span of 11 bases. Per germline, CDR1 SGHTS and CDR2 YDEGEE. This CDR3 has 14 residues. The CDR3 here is CASSPRQLNQPQHF. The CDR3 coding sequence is TGTGCCAGCAGCCCGAGACAGCTCAATCAGCCCCAGCATTTT. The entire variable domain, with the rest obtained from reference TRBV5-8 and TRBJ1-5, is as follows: EAGVTQSPTHLIKTRGQQATLRCSPISGHTSVYWYQQALGLGLQFLLWYDEGEERNRGNFPPRFSGRQFPNYSSELNVNALELEDSALYLCASSPRQLNQPQHFGDGTRLSIL.

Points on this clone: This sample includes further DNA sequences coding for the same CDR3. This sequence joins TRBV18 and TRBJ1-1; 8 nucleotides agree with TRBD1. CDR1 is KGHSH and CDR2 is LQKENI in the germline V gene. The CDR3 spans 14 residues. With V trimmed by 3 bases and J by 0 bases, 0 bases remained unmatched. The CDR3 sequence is CASSPTGVNTEAFF. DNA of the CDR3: TGTGCCAGCTCACCGACAGGGGTGAACACTGAAGCTTTCTTT.

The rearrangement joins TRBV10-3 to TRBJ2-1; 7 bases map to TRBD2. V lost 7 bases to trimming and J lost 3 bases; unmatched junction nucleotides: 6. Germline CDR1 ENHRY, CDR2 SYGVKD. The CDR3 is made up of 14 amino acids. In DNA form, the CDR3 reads TGTGCCATCACAAGTACTAGCGACTACAATGAGCAGTTCTTC. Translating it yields CAITSTSDYNEQFF.

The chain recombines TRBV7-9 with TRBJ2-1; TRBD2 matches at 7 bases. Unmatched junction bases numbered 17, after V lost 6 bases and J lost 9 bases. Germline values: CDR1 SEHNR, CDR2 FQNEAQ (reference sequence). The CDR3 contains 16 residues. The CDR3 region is CASSPPGTKEGTEQFF. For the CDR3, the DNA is TGTGCCAGCAGTCCGCCCGGGACTAAAGAGGGCACTGAGCAGTTCTTC.

The CDR3 DNA reads as TGTGCCAGCAGTCGCAGAGAACTATTTAACACCGGGGAGCTGTTTTTT. As protein: CASSRRELFNTGELFF. The chain uses TRBV11-2 and TRBJ2-2; D not resolved. The CDR3 runs to 16 residues. Between the trimmed V and J ends, which lost 6 bases and 2 bases, there was a span of 16 bases. The germline V gene encodes CDR1 SGHAT and CDR2 FQNNGV.

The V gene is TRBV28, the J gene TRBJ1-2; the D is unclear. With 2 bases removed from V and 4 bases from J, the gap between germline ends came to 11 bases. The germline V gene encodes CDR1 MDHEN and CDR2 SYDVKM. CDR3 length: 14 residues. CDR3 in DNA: TGTGCCAGCAGTTTAACTCCCTACCTCTATGGCTACACCTTC. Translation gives CASSLTPYLYGYTF.

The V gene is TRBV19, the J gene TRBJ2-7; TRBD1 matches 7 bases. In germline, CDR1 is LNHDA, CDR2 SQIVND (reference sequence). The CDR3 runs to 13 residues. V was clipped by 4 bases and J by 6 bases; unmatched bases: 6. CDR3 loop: CASSTTGAGEQYF. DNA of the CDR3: TGTGCCAGTAGTACCACAGGGGCAGGCGAGCAGTACTTC.

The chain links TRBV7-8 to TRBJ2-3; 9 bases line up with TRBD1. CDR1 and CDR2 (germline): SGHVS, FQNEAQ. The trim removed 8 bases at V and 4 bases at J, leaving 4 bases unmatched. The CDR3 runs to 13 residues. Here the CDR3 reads CASLTGGADTQYF. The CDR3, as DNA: TGTGCCAGCCTTACAGGGGGCGCAGATACGCAGTATTTT.

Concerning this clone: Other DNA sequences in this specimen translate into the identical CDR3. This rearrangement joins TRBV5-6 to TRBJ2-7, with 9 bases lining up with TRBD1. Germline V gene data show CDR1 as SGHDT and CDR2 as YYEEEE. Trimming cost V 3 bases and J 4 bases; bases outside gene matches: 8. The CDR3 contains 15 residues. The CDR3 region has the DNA TGTGCCAGCAGCTCCGGGACAGGGATTAGTTACGAGCAGTACTTC. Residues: CASSSGTGISYEQYF.

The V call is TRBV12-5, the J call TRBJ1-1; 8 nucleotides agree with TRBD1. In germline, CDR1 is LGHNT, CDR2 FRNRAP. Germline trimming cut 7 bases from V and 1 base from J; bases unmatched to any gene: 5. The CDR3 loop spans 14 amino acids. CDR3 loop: CASANQGANTEAFF. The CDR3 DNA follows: TGTGCTAGTGCCAACCAGGGGGCGAACACTGAAGCTTTCTTT.

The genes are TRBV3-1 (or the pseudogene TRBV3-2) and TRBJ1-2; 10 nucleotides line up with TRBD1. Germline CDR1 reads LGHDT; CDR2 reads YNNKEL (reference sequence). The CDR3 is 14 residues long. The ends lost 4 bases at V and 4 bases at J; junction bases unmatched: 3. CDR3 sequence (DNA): TGTGCCAGCAGCCCCCGGACAGGGGGCTATGGCTACACCTTC. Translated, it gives CASSPRTGGYGYTF.

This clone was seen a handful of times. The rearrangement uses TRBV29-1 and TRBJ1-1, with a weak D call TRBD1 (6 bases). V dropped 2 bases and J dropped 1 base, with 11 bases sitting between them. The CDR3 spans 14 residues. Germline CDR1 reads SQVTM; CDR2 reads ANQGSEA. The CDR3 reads CSVESGTPNTEAFF. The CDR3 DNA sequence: TGCAGCGTTGAAAGCGGGACACCGAACACTGAAGCTTTCTTT.

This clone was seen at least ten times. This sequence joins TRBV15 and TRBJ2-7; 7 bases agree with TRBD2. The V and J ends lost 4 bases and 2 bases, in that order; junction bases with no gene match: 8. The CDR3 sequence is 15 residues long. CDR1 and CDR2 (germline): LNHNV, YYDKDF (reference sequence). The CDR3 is CATSKVSSGAYEQYF. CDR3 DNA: TGTGCCACCAGCAAGGTATCTAGCGGAGCCTACGAGCAGTACTTC.

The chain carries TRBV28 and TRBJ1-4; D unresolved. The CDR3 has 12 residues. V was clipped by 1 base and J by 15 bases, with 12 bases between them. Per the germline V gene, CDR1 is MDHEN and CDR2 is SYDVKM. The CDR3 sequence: CASSLYGGRLFF. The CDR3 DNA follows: TGTGCCAGCAGTTTATATGGCGGAAGGTTGTTTTTT.

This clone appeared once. CDR3 protein: CASRPRLGNTEAFF. The CDR3 nucleotides are TGTGCCAGCAGGCCGCGGCTGGGGAACACTGAAGCTTTCTTT. V usage is TRBV9 and J usage is TRBJ1-1; D is unclear. V lost 5 bases and J 1 base, leaving 12 bases between the germline ends. Germline CDR1 and CDR2: SGDLS and YYNGEE. This CDR3 comprises 14 residues.

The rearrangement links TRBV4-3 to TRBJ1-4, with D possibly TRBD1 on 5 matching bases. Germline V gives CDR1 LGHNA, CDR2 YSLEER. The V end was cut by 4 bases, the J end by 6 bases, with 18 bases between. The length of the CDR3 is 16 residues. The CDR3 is CASSRRTGGVDEKLFF. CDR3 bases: TGCGCCAGCAGCCGCCGAACGGGGGGGGTGGATGAAAAACTGTTTTTT.